This T cell receptor (beta chain) was found in a study of vaccination and CD4 T cells after COVID-19. General observations from the study: Although the median of SARS-CoV-2-reactive clonotypes rose from about 20 to 38, the change was not significant.

Trimming cost V 3 bases and J 0 bases; bases outside gene matches: 5. The CDR3 is 16 amino acids. Oncomine TCR Beta short-read sequencing was applied to DNA from cultured CD4+ T cells. TCRdb re-called the PCR reads through MiXCR, storing one row per CDR3 protein. This sample yields roughly 20,000 distinct CDR3 sequences, of which 55% to 65% are seen a single time; more than 20% belongs to the top ten. This sample's treatment: roughly 11-day PBMC culture with coronavirus spike peptide pools or control peptides (ViraFEST assay). The ViraFEST method relied on peptide pools to expand antigen-specific T cells, followed by TCR sequencing. On this clonotype: Its antigen is undetermined.

Sequences were derived from CD4+ T cells from blood, cultured in vitro, sampled before SARS-CoV-2 vaccination. The sequence came from a human donor who received a COVID-19 vaccine. V and J are TRBV12-3 or TRBV12-4 and TRBJ1-1; 9 positions agree with TRBD1. The CDR3: CASSFRTGALNTEAFF. The DNA of the CDR3 is TGTGCCAGCAGTTTCCGGACAGGGGCCCTGAACACTGAAGCTTTCTTT.